Described below is a single T cell receptor (beta chain) sequence and its context. As yet, its antigen is unknown. RNA transcripts served as the template for amplifying TCR beta CDR3 regions. During a first-round RT-PCR of the TCR CDR3, the HTBI primer set was used. A single record per CDR3 protein comes from TCRdb applying MiXCR to the multiplex PCR reads. The sample has about 710,000 distinct CDR3 sequences, about a sixth seen once. This record comes from a study of T cells in Graves' hyperthyroidism and ophthalmopathy. Overall study: Peripheral blood draws took place at initial diagnosis, ahead of any treatment.

Points from the study as a whole: Clonotypes that were expanded in thyroid above 0.001 mostly appeared in blood too.

Trimming cost V 0 bases and J 2 bases, with 11 bases left between them. CDR1 is SGHAT and CDR2 is FQNNGV in the germline V gene. This CDR3 has 15 amino acids. The source material was blood. The receptor was isolated from a man aged 18-30 years with Graves' hyperthyroidism. V gene TRBV11-2 combines with J gene TRBJ2-7, with D hard to call. The DNA for the CDR3 is TGTGCCAGCAGCTTAGATTGGACGTCCGCCTACGAGCAGTACTTC. Translating gives CASSLDWTSAYEQYF.